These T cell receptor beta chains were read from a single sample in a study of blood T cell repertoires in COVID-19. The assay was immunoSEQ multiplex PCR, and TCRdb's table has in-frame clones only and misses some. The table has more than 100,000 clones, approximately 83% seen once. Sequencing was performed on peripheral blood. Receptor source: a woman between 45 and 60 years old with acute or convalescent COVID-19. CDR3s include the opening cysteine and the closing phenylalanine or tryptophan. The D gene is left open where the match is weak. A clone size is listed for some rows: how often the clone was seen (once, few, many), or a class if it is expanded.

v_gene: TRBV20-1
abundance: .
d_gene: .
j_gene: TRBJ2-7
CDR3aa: CSASATQFVNEQYF
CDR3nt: TGCAGTGCTAGTGCCACTCAATTCGTGAACGAGCAGTACTTC

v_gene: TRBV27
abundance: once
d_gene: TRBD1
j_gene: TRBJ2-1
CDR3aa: CASSRTGDPYNEQFF
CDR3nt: TGTGCCAGCAGTAGGACAGGGGATCCCTACAATGAGCAGTTCTTC

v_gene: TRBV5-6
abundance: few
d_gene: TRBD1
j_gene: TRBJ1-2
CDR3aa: CASSLPGQKNYGYTF
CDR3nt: TGTGCCAGCAGTTTGCCGGGACAGAAAAACTATGGCTACACCTTC

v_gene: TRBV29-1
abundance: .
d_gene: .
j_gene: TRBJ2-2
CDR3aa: CSAWQVGELFF
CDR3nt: TGCAGCGCTTGGCAGGTCGGGGAGCTGTTTTTT

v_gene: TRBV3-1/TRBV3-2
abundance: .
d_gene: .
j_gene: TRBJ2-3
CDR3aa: CASSQDQGPDTQYF
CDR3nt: TGTGCCAGCAGCCAAGATCAGGGGCCAGATACGCAGTATTTT

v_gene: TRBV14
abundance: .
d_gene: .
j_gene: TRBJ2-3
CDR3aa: CASSQQVTDTQYF
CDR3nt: TGTGCCAGCAGCCAACAGGTCACAGATACGCAGTATTTT

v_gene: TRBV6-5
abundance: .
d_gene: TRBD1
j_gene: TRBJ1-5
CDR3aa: CASSRDRGNQPQHF
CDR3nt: TGTGCCAGCAGCCGGGACAGGGGAAATCAGCCCCAGCATTTT

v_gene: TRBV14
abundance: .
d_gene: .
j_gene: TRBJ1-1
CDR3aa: CASSQDHSNTEAFF
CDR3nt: TGTGCCAGCAGCCAAGATCACTCAAACACTGAAGCTTTCTTT

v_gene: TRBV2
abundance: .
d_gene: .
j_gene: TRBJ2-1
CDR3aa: CASSEGSTYNEQFF
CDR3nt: TGTGCCAGCAGTGAGGGCAGCACTTACAATGAGCAGTTCTTC

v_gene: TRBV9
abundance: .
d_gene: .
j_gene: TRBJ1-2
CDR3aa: CASSRSGGGSGYIF
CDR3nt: TGTGCCAGCAGCAGATCTGGGGGAGGAAGTGGCTACATCTTC

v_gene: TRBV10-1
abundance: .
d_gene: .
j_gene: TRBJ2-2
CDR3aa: CASSESSQGTGELFF
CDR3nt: TGCGCCAGCAGTGAGTCTTCACAGGGAACCGGGGAGCTGTTTTTT

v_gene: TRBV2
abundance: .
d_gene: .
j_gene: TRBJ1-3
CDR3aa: CASIAGRFTGNTIYF
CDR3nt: TGTGCCAGCATCGCAGGGCGCTTCACTGGAAACACCATATATTTT

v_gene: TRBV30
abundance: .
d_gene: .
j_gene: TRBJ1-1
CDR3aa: CAWSVHQGTEAFF
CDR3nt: TGTGCCTGGAGTGTACATCAGGGGACTGAAGCTTTCTTT

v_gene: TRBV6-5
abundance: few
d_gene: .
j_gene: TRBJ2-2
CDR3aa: CASRGQLGTGELFF
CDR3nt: TGTGCCAGCAGAGGACAGTTGGGGACCGGGGAGCTGTTTTTT

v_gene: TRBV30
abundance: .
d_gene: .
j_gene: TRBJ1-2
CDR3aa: CAWSESTGFGYTF
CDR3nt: TGTGCCTGGAGTGAATCGACAGGATTTGGCTACACCTTC

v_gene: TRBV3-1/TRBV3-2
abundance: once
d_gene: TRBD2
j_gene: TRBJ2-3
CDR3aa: CASSYGGSGTDTQYF
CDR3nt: TGTGCCAGCAGCTACGGGGGGTCGGGCACAGATACGCAGTATTTT

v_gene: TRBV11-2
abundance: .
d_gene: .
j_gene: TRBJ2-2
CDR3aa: CASSLLRVTNTGELFF
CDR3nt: TGTGCCAGCAGCTTGCTCAGGGTTACGAACACCGGGGAGCTGTTTTTT